The present T cell receptor (beta chain) was sequenced within a study of regulatory T cells in long-lasting Graves disease. CDR1 MNHNS and CDR2 SASEGT come from the germline V gene. The CDR3 loop spans 13 amino acids. V gave up 6 bases and J gave up 4 bases, with 12 bases separating them. With iRepertoire HTBI primers and Arm-PCR of CDR3 regions, TCR beta libraries were built. TCRdb reprocessed the multiplex PCR reads with MiXCR, giving one entry per CDR3 protein. The repertoire has about 400,000 distinct CDR3 sequences, less than 25% of them found once; the top ten carry roughly 20%. The time point: persistent/refractory GD, antithyroid drugs over 5 years with positive TRAb. PBMCs provided the RNA from which the TCR library was made. Clinicians diagnosed Graves' disease using American Thyroid Association guidelines. Patients hailed from an endocrinology department in Xi'an, China.

Specimen: peripheral blood mononuclear cells (PBMCs), collected when the disease was refractory, from a patient treated with antithyroid drugs. This receptor was obtained from a female donor with Graves disease. V and J are TRBV6-1 and TRBJ1-1; D not resolved. The CDR3 region has the DNA TGTGCCAGCAGCCTCAATTCCGGCACTGAAGCTTTCTTT. It codes for CASSLNSGTEAFF.